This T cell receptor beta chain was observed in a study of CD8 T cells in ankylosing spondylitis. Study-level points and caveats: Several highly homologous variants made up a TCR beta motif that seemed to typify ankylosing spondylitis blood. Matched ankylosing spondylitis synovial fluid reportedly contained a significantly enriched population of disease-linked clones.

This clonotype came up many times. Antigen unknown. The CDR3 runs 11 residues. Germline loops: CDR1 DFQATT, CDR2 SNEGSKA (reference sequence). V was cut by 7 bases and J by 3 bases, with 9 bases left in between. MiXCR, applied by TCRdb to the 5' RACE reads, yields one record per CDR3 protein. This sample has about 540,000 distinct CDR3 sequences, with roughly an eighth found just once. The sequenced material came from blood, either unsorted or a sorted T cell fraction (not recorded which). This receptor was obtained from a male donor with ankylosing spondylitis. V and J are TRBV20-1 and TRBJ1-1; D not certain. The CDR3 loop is CSGLGDTEAFF. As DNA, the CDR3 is TGCAGTGGACTCGGAGACACTGAAGCTTTCTTT.